The TCR beta chain described here comes from a study of blood T cell repertoires in COVID-19. Study-level background: Donors in the United States, Italy and Spain gave samples during acute or convalescent COVID-19. From T cells, B-cell-depleted T cells, or PBMCs came the material, which was cDNA or gDNA.

The germline V and J ends were trimmed by 5 bases and 4 bases, with 9 bases remaining between them. Germline V lookup: CDR1 SGHAT, CDR2 FQNNGV. The CDR3 length is 12 residues. In the study's own analysis: Amplified reference gene primers provided the basis for estimating nucleated cell counts. Sequencing was performed with immunoSEQ multiplex PCR; in TCRdb, only in-frame clones are kept and a portion is missing. The D gene and trimming were derived from the DNA, and the V and J assignments and clone size from that table. This table holds around 300,000 clones, roughly 89% found once. This clone came up a few times. This specimen includes other DNA sequences encoding the same CDR3. Self-reported history from a screening survey and questionnaire set each donor's cohort.

The chain uses TRBV11-2 and TRBJ2-7; D possibly corresponds to TRBD1 (5 bases). Sequencing used PBMCs or T cells enriched from blood (not recorded which). The receptor's source is a woman aged 18-35 years with acute COVID-19. DNA of the CDR3: TGTGCCAGCAGCCTCCAGGGTTACGAGCAGTACTTC. Protein sequence: CASSLQGYEQYF.